This T cell receptor beta chain was captured in a study of T cell repertoires in cytomegalovirus infection. The overall study: In the study, CMV epitopes included recently identified HLA-C-restricted and well-studied HLA-B-restricted ones. The public TCR beta signatures pointed to both CMV infection and matching HLA type. Overall study results and limits: Dominating the ex vivo response were HLA-C-restricted CMV-specific TCR beta clonotypes. Cumulated frequencies of public TCR beta families served to identify carriers of CMV plus the relevant HLA.

Germline CDR1 and CDR2: SNHLY and FYNNEI. This CDR3 region has 16 residues. V dropped 4 bases and J dropped 1 base, with 14 bases sitting between them. A word on this clonotype: Antigen specificity is unknown.

TCRdb reanalysed the reads using MiXCR and keeps one entry per CDR3 protein. The data show fewer than 950,000 distinct CDR3 sequences, approximately 32% seen once. This chain connects TRBV2 to TRBJ1-5; a possible D gene is TRBD1 (6 bases). The TCR sequence derives from a human donor in good health (CMV status not recorded). Some clones in this sample may be carry-over from other donors' samples. This sample comprised cultured CD8+ T cells from PBMCs, obtained from culture after CMV antigen stimulation. The CDR3 reads CASSVGGARSNQPQHF. The CDR3 coding sequence is TGTGCCAGCAGTGTAGGGGGGGCGAGGAGCAATCAGCCCCAGCATTTT. The full variable domain, its missing parts supplied by reference TRBV2 and TRBJ1-5, is EPEVTQTPSHQVTQMGQEVILRCVPISNHLYFYWYRQILGQKVEFLVSFYNNEISEKSEIFDDQFSVERPDGSNFTLKIRSTKLEDSAMYFCASSVGGARSNQPQHFGDGTRLSIL.